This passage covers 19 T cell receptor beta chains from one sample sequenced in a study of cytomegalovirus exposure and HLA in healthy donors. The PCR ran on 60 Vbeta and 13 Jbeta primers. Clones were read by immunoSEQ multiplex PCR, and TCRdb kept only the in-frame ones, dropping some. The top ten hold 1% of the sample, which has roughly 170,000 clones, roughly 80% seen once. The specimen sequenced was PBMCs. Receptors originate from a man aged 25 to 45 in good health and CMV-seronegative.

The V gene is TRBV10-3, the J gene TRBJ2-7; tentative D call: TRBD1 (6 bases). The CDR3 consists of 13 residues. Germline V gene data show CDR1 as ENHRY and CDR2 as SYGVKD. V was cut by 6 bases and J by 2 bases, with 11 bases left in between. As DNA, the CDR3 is TGTGCCATCAGCCAGGGGACCCCCTACGAGCAGTACTTC. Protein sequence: CAISQGTPYEQYF.

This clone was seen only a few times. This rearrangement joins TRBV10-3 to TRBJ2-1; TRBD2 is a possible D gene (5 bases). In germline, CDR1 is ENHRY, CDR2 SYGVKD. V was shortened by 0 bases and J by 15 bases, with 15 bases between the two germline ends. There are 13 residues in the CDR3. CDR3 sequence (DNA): TGTGCCATCAGTGAGTCTGAGGGCGGGTACCGGTTCTTC. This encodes CAISESEGGYRFF.

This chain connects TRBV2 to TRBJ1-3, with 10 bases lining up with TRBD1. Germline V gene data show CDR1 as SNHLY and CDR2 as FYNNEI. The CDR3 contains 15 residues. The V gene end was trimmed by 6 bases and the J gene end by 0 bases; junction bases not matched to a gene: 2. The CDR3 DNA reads TGTGCCAGCAGGAGGACAGGGGGCTCTGGAAACACCATATATTTT. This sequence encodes CASRRTGGSGNTIYF.

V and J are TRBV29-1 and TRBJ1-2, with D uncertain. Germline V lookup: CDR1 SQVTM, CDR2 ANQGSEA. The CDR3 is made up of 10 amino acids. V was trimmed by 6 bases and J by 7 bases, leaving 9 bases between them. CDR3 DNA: TGCAGCGTAAATCTACTTGGCTACACCTTC. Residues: CSVNLLGYTF.

The CDR3: CASNSLHEQFF. CDR3 bases: TGTGCCAGCAACTCCTTGCATGAGCAGTTCTTC. This chain links TRBV28 with TRBJ2-1, with unresolved D. The V end lost 7 bases, the J end lost 8 bases, and 9 bases lay between the germline ends. The CDR3 contains 11 residues. Germline V gene lookup returns CDR1 MDHEN and CDR2 SYDVKM.

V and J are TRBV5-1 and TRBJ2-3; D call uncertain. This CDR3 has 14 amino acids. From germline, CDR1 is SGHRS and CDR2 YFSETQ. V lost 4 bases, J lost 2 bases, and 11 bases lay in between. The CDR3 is CASSRGGLTDTQYF. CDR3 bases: TGCGCCAGCAGCCGCGGCGGCCTCACAGATACGCAGTATTTT.

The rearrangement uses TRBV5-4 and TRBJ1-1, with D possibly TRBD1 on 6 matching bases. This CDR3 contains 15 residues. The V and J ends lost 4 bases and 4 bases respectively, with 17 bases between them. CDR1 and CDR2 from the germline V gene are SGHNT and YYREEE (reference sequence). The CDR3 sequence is CASSLGTISGTEAFF. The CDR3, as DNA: TGTGCCAGCAGCCTTGGGACAATTTCGGGCACTGAAGCTTTCTTT.

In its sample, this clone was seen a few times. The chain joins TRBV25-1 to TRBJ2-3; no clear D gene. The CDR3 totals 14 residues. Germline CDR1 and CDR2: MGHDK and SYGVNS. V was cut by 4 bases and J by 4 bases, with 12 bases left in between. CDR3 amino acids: CASSVTPIADTQYF. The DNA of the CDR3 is TGTGCCAGCAGTGTCACTCCTATAGCAGATACGCAGTATTTT.

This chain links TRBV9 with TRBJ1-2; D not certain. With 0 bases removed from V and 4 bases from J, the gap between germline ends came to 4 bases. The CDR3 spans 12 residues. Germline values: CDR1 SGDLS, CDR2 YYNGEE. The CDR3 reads CASSVGSYGYTF. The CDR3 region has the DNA TGTGCCAGCAGCGTAGGCAGCTATGGCTACACCTTC.

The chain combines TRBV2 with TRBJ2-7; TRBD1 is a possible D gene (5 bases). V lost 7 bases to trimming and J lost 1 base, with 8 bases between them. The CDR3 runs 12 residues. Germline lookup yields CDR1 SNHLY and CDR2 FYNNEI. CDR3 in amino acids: CASTGPSYEQYF. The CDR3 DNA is TGTGCCAGCACAGGGCCTTCCTACGAGCAGTACTTC. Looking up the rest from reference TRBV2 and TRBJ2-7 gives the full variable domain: EPEVTQTPSHQVTQMGQEVILRCVPISNHLYFYWYRQILGQKVEFLVSFYNNEISEKSEIFDDQFSVERPDGSNFTLKIRSTKLEDSAMYFCASTGPSYEQYFGPGTRLTVT.

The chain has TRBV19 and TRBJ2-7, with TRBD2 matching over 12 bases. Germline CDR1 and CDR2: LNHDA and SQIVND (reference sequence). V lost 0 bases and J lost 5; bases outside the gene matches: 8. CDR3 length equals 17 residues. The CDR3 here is CASSIDPRLAGVHEQYF. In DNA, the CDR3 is TGTGCCAGTAGTATAGATCCGAGACTAGCGGGAGTCCACGAGCAGTACTTC.

CDR3 amino acids: CASMVQGGYGYTF. For the CDR3, the DNA is TGTGCCAGTATGGTGCAGGGAGGCTATGGCTACACCTTC. The genes are TRBV19 and TRBJ1-2, with a possible D match to TRBD1 (5 bases). V was trimmed by 7 bases and J by 4 bases, leaving 13 bases between them. Looked up from germline, CDR1 is LNHDA and CDR2 is SQIVND (reference sequence). The CDR3 has 13 amino acids.

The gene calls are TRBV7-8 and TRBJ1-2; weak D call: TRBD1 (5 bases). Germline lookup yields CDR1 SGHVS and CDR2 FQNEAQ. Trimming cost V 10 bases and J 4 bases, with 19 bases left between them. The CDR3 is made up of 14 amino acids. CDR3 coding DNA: TGTGCCACCTCAGGCACAGGCGCCTCCTATGGCTACACCTTC. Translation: CATSGTGASYGYTF.

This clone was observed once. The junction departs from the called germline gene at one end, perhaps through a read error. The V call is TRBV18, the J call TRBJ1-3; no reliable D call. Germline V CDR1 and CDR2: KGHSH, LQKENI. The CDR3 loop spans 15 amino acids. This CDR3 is CASSPQSASGNTIYF. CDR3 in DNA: TGTGCCAGCTCCCCACAGAGTGCCTCTGGAAACACCATATATTTT.

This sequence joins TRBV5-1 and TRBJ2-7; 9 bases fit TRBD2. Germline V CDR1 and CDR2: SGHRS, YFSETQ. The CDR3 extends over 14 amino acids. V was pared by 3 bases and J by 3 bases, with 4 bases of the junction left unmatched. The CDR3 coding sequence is TGCGCCAGCAGCTGGATGACTAGCGGCTACGAGCAGTACTTC. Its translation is CASSWMTSGYEQYF.

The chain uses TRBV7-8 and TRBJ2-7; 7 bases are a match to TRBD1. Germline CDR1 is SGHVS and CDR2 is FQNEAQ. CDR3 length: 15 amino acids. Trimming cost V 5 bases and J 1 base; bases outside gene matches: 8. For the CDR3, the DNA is TGTGCCAGCAGCCCCCTGGGACAGCTATCCTACGAGCAGTACTTC. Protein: CASSPLGQLSYEQYF.

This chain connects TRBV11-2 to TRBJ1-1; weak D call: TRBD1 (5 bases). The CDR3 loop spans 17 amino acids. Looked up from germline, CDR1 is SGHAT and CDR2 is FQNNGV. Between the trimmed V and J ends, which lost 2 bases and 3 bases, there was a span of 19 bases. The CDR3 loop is CASSLPGISAADTEAFF. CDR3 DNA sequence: TGTGCCAGCAGCTTACCAGGGATCTCAGCCGCCGACACTGAAGCTTTCTTT.

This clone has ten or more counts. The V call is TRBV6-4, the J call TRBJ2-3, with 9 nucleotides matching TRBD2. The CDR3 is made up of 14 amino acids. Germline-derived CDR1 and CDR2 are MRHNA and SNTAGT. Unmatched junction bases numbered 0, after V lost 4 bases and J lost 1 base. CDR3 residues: CASSVAGGTDTQYF. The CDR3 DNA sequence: TGTGCCAGCAGTGTAGCGGGGGGCACAGATACGCAGTATTTT.

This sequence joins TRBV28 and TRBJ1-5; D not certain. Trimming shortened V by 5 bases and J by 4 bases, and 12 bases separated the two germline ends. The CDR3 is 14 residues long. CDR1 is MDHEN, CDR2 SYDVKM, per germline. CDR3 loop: CASSLHSGNQPQHF. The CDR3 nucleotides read TGTGCCAGCAGTCTTCACAGTGGTAATCAGCCCCAGCATTTT.